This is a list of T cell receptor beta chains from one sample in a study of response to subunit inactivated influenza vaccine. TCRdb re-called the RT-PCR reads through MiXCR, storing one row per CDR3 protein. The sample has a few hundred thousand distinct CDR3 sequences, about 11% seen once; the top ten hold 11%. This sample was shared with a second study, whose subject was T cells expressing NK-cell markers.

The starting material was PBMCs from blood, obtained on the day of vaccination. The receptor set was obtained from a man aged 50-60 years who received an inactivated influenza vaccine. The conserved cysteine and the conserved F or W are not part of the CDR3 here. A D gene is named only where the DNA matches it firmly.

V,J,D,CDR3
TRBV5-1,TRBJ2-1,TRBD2,ASRETSGSNYNEQF
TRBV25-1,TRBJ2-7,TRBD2,ASSWTSSDEQY
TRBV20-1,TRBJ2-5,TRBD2,SARDLYGVAGGPRVAGPQY
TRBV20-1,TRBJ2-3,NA,SARALSNTDTQY
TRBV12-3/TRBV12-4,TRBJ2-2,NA,ASSPGTGELF
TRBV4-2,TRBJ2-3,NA,ASSGGRGSTDTQY
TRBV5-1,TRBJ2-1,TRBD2,ASSLSPSGGNNEQF
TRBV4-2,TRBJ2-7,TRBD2,ASSQEAVAGSSEQY
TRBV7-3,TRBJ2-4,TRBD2,ASSPTGLSGGIQY
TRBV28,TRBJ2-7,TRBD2,ASSNLAGSSYEQY
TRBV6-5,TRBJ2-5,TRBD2,ASSYGSGRIQETQY
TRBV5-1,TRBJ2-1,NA,ASSLAAGLGNEQF
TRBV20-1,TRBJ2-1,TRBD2,SARERVAGYEQF
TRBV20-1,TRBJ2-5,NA,SAGQGPGETQY
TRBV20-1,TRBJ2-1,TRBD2,SAFSLAGTGEQF
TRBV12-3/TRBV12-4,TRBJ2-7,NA,ASTSGYEQY
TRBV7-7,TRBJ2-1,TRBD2,ASSRTSGVGQF
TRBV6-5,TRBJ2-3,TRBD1,ASSSGTGIRGSSTDTQY
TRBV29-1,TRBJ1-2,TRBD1,SVENRGSNYGYT
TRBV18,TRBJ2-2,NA,ASSPLGNTGELF
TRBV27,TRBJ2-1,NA,ASSLRGGGGDEQF
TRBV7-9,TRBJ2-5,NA,ASGRGSQETQY
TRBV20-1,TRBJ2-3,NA,SVQKRAEDTQY
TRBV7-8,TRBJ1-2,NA,ASSSTAGPYGYT
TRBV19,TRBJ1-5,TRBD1,ASSLGTAQNQPQH
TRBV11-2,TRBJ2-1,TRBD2,ASSLVSGTSGISEQF
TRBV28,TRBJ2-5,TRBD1,ASSPPTGEIETQY
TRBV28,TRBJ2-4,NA,ASSFPLGGSTKNIQY